This entry lists 3 T cell receptor beta chains sequenced from one sample in a study of shared clonotypes between healthy human individuals. Repertoires were generated with immunoSEQ multiplex PCR, while TCRdb's copy carries only in-frame clones and drops some. This table has approximately 700,000 clones, 55% to 85% appearing once. Material for sequencing was memory CD4+ T cells sorted from blood. Subset here: CD45RA-negative fraction. These TCRs come from a woman in her twenties or thirties in good health.

The rearrangement links TRBV5-1 to TRBJ2-7; D is uncertain. The CDR3 contains 16 residues. Trimming took 0 bases from V and 3 from J, leaving 16 bases between them. In germline, CDR1 is SGHRS, CDR2 YFSETQ. The CDR3 DNA reads as TGCGCCAGCAGCTTGGCGTCACCTGATAATGACTACGAGCAGTACTTC. Translation: CASSLASPDNDYEQYF.

The CDR3 is CSARVDYEQYF. The CDR3 nucleotides are TGCAGTGCTAGAGTAGACTACGAGCAGTACTTC. The chain has TRBV20-1 and TRBJ2-7; D ambiguous. Trimming removed 1 base at V and 3 bases at J, with 4 bases between. The CDR3 runs to 11 residues. Germline V gives CDR1 DFQATT, CDR2 SNEGSKA (reference sequence).

The V call is TRBV5-1, the J call TRBJ2-7; D is possibly TRBD1 or TRBD2 (5 bases each). CDR3 size: 15 residues. Germline loops: CDR1 SGHRS, CDR2 YFSETQ. V shed 4 bases and J shed 3 bases, with 17 bases lying between them. The CDR3 sequence is CASSGTAGADYEQYF. The CDR3, as DNA: TGCGCCAGCAGCGGGACCGCTGGGGCGGACTACGAGCAGTACTTC. Drawing the rest from reference TRBV5-1 and TRBJ2-7, the complete variable domain is KAGVTQTPRYLIKTRGQQVTLSCSPISGHRSVSWYQQTPGQGLQFLFEYFSETQRNKGNFPGRFSGRQFSNSRSEMNVSTLELGDSALYLCASSGTAGADYEQYFGPGTRLTVT.